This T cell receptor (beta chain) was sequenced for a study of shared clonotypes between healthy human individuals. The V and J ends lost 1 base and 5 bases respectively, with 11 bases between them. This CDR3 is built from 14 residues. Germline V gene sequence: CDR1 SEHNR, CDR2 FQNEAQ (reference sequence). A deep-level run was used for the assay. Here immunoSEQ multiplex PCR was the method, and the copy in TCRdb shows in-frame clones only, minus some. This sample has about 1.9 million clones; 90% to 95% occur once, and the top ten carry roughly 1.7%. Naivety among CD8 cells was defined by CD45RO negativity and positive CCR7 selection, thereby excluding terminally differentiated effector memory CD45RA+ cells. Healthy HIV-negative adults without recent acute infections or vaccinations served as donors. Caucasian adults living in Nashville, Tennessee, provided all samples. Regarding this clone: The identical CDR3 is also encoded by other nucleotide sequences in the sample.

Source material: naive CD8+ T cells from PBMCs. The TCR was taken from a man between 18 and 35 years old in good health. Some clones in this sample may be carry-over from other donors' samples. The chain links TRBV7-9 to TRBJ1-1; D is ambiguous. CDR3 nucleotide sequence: TGTGCCAGCAGCTTAGTCCTCCTGGGGACTGAAGCTTTCTTT. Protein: CASSLVLLGTEAFF.